Below, one T cell receptor (beta chain) is given with its context. This sample is part of a study of control samples from healthy donors and cancer patients. Germline V gives CDR1 KGHSH, CDR2 LQKENI. CDR3 size: 14 residues. V was trimmed by 6 bases and J by 4 bases, leaving 15 bases between them. Repertoires were generated with immunoSEQ multiplex PCR, while TCRdb's copy carries only in-frame clones and drops some. The sample holds 70,000 or so clones, around four fifths seen once. Sequencing was performed on PBMCs. The chain carries TRBV18 and TRBJ1-1, with TRBD1 as a possible D gene (5 bases). The receptor's source is a woman between 45 and 60 years old with lung cancer. The CDR3, as DNA: TGTGCCAGCTCCTCGGTCCCAGGGAGCACTGAAGCTTTCTTT. This encodes CASSSVPGSTEAFF.